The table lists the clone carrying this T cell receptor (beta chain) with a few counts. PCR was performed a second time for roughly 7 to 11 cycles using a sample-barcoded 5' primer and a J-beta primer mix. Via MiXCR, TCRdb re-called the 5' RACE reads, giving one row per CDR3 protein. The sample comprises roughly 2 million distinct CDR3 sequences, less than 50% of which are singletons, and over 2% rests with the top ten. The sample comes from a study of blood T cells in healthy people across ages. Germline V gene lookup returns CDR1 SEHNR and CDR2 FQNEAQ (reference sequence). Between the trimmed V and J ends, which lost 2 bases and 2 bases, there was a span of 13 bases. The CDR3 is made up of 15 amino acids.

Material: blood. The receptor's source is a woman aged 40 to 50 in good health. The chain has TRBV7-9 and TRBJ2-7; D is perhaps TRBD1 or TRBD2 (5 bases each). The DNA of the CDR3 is TGTGCCAGCAGCTTAAGAGGGGATTTAGCCTACGAGCAGTACTTC. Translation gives CASSLRGDLAYEQYF.